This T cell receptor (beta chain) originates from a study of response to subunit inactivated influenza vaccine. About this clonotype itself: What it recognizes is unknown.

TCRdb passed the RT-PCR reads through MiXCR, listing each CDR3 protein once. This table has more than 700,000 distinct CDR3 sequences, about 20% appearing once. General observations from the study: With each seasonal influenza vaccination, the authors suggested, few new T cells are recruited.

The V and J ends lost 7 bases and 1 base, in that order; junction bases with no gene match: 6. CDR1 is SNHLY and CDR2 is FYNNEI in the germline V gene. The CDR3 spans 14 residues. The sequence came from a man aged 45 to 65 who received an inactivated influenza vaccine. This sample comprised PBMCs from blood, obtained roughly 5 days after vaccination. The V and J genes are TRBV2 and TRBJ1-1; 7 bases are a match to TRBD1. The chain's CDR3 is CASTYGQENTEAFF. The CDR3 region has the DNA TGTGCCAGCACCTACGGACAGGAGAACACTGAAGCTTTCTTT.